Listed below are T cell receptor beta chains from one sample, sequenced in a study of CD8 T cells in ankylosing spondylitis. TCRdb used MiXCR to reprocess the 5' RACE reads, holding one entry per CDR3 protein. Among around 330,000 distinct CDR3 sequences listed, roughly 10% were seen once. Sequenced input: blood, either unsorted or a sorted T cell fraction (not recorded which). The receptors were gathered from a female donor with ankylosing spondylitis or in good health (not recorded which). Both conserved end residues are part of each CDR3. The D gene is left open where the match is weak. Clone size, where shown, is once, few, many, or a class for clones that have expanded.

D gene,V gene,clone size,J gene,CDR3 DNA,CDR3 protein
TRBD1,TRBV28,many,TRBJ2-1,TGTGCCAGCACCACAGGGGTGGGTTTGTACAATGAGCAGTTCTTC,CASTTGVGLYNEQFF
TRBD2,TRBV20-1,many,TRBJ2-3,TGCAGTGCTAGACCAGCGGGGACCACAGATACGCAGTATTTT,CSARPAGTTDTQYF
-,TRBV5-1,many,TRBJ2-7,TGCGCCAGCAGCTACACCAAAGGAATCTACGAGCAGTACTTC,CASSYTKGIYEQYF
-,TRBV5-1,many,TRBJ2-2,TGCGCCAGCAGCTTGGCCATGCCTGGTGTTCGGATCACCGGGGAGCTGTTTTTT,CASSLAMPGVRITGELFF
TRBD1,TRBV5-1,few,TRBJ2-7,TGCGCCAGCAGCGGAGCTCCGTCTTCAGGGGGTACCTCTAAAGAGCAGTACTTC,CASSGAPSSGGTSKEQYF
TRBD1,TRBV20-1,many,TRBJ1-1,TGCAGTGCTAAAAGGCAGGGGGTCGACACTGAAGCTTTCTTT,CSAKRQGVDTEAFF
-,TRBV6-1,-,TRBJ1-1,TGTGCCAGCAGTGCAACAGTTCGGACTGAAGCTTTCTTT,CASSATVRTEAFF
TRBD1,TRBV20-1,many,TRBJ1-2,TGCAGTGCTAGGGGGACAGGGGCCGGCTACACCTTC,CSARGTGAGYTF
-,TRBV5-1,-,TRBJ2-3,TGCGCCAGCAGCTCCACGGGACTCCCGGGCGCTAGCACAGATACGCAGTATTTT,CASSSTGLPGASTDTQYF
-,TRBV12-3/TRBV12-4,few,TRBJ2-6,TGTGCCAGCACTAAAACGGGCTCTGGGGCCAACGTCCTGACTTTC,CASTKTGSGANVLTF
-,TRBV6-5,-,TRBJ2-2,TGTGCCAGCAGTTACTCGAGGGACACCGGGGAGCTGTTTTTT,CASSYSRDTGELFF
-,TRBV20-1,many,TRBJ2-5,TGCAGTGCTAGACAACCCGCCCCCGAGACCCAGTACTTC,CSARQPAPETQYF
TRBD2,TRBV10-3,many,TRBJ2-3,TGTGCCATCAGTGATCTCGGACTAGCGTCGCCAGATACGCAGTATTTT,CAISDLGLASPDTQYF
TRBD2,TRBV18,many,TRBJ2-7,TGTGCCAGCTCACCGACTAGCGAGAGCTCCTACGAGCAGTACTTC,CASSPTSESSYEQYF
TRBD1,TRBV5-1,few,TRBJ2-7,TGCGCCAGCAGGACAGGGACATACGAGCAGTACTTC,CASRTGTYEQYF
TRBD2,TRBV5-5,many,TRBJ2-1,TGTGCCAGCAGCTTGGATAGCGGGGGTAACAATGAGCAGTTCTTC,CASSLDSGGNNEQFF
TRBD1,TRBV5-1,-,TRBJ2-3,TGCGCCAGCAGCTTGGCCATTACAGGGGGGTTCCCTAGCACAGATACGCAGTATTTT,CASSLAITGGFPSTDTQYF
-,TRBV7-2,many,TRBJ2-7,TGTGCCAGCAGCTTAATAGCGGATACCTACGAGCAGTACTTC,CASSLIADTYEQYF
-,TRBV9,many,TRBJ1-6,TGTGCCAGCAGCGTAGGAGTTAATTCACCCCTCCACTTT,CASSVGVNSPLHF
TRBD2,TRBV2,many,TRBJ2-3,TGTGCCAGCACCCTACTAGCGGGGGGCAACACAGATACGCAGTATTTT,CASTLLAGGNTDTQYF
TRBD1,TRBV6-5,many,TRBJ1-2,TGTGCCAGCAGTTACTGGCAGGGGGGCTATGGCTACACCTTC,CASSYWQGGYGYTF
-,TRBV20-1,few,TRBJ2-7,TGCAGTGCTGGTAGCGTGGGGTACGAGCAGTACTTC,CSAGSVGYEQYF
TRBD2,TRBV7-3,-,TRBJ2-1,TGTGCCAGCAGCGCTATCGGGGGGGCTGGCATATCATTGTTCTTC,CASSAIGGAGISLFF
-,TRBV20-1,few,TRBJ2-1,TGCAGTGCTAGACCATGGGGGCGTTACAATGAGCAGTTCTTC,CSARPWGRYNEQFF
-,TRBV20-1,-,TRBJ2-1,TGCGGAAACGGAGGCTACAATGAGCAGTTCTTC,CGNGGYNEQFF
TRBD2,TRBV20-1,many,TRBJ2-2,TGCAGTGCTAGAGATTGGGCGGGAGCGAACACCGGGGAGCTGTTTTTT,CSARDWAGANTGELFF
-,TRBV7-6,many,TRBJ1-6,TGTGCCAGCAGCGGTGGGACCAATTCACCCCTCCACTTT,CASSGGTNSPLHF
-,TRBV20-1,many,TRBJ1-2,TGCAGTGCACCACCTCGGCAGATTCTAAACTATGGCTACACCTTC,CSAPPRQILNYGYTF
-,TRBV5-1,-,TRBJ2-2,TGCGCCAGCAGCGGGCGACTAGGAGACACCGGGGAGCTGTTTTTT,CASSGRLGDTGELFF
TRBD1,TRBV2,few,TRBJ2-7,TGTGCCAGCAGGGCCGGGACAGGGTCCTACGAGCAGTACTTC,CASRAGTGSYEQYF
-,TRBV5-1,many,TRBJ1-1,TGCGCCAGCAGCATTCAGGGTACTGAAGCTTTCTTT,CASSIQGTEAFF
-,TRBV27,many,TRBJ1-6,TGTGCCAGCAGTTTGGGGGATACATCTTATAATTCACCCCTCCACTTT,CASSLGDTSYNSPLHF
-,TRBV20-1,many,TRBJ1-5,TGCAGTGCTGGGCGGCCTACTGAGCCCCAGCATTTT,CSAGRPTEPQHF
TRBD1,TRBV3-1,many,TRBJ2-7,TGTGCCAGCAGCCAAGGGGGACAGGGGTTTTACGAGCAGTACTTC,CASSQGGQGFYEQYF
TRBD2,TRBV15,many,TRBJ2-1,TGTGCCACCAGCAGAGATTATCCACTACTAGCGGGACGCGATGAGCAGTTCTTC,CATSRDYPLLAGRDEQFF
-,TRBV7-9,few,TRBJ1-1,TGTGCCAGCAGCCAGAGCGGAGGCGCTGAAGCTTTCTTT,CASSQSGGAEAFF
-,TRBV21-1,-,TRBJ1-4,TGTGCCAGCATCCCGGGACCGGAGGAAAAACTGTTTTTT,CASIPGPEEKLFF
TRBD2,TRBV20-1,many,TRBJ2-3,TGCAGTGCTAGTGGGGCTAGCGGGTTCACAGATACGCAGTATTTT,CSASGASGFTDTQYF
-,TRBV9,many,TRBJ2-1,TGTGCCAGCAGCCGGGGTGAGCAGTTCTTC,CASSRGEQFF
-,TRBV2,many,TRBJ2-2,TGTGCCAGGGCCAATGGGGGGAACACCGGGGAGCTGTTTTTT,CARANGGNTGELFF
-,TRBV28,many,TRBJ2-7,TGTGCCAGCAGTTCTCAATCGGGCGCCCCCTCCTACGAGCAGTACTTC,CASSSQSGAPSYEQYF
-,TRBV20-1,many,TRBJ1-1,TGCAGTGCTAGATTCGTTGGGTCAACTGAAGCTTTCTTT,CSARFVGSTEAFF
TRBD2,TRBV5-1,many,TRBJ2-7,TGCGCCAACTCAGGGACTAGCGGAAGTGAAAGCTCCTACGAGCAGTACTTC,CANSGTSGSESSYEQYF
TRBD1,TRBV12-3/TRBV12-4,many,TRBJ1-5,TGTGCCAGCAGTACAGGGGTGAGAAATCAGCCCCAGCATTTT,CASSTGVRNQPQHF
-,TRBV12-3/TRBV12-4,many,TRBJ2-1,TGTGCCAGCAGTTTTCAGGGACTCATCGGTGAGCAGTTCTTC,CASSFQGLIGEQFF
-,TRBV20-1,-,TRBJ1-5,TGCAGTGCTCGAACGGGACCGAGCAATCAGCCCCAGCATTTT,CSARTGPSNQPQHF
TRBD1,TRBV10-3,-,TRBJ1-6,TGTGCCATCACCGGGGACAGAGATTCACCCCTCCACTTT,CAITGDRDSPLHF
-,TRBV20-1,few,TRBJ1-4,TGCAGTGCTAGAGAGGCAGGGACCACTAATGAAAAACTGTTTTTT,CSAREAGTTNEKLFF
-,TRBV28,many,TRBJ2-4,TGTGCCAGCAGAACCGTGGACAGCCGAGCCAAAAACATTCAGTACTTC,CASRTVDSRAKNIQYF
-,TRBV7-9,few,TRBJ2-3,TGTGCCGGGAAGACTGGTACTGGGACAGATACGCAGTATTTT,CAGKTGTGTDTQYF
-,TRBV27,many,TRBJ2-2,TGTGCCAGCCGAGAGAGGGCCGGGGAGCTGTTTTTT,CASRERAGELFF
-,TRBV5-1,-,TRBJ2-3,TGCGCCAGCAGCTTGGATGGACGGAGCGTAGATACGCAGTATTTT,CASSLDGRSVDTQYF